What follows is one T cell receptor beta chain and its context. Its antigen remains unknown. The data originate from a study of T cells after yellow fever vaccination. The CDR3 runs to 14 residues. Trimming took 7 bases from V and 4 from J, leaving 16 bases between them. Study conclusions and caveats: Clones from primary vaccination mostly reappeared after the booster (96% CD4, about 88% CD8). It was a small share of clonotypes that appeared in both CD4 and CD8 compartments.

Using its own MiXCR run on the 5' RACE reads, TCRdb lists one record per CDR3 protein. The sample has 400,000 to 650,000 distinct CDR3 sequences; 21% are singletons. This receptor was obtained from a man younger than 30 who received the YFV17D yellow fever vaccine. The V gene is TRBV12-3 or TRBV12-4, the J gene TRBJ1-2; maybe TRBD1 (5 bases). The input for sequencing was PBMCs, taken roughly 23 days after the first yellow fever vaccination. CDR3 amino acids: CASTLSGGLYGYTF. CDR3 nucleotides: TGTGCCAGCACCTTGAGTGGGGGTCTCTATGGCTACACCTTC.